The present TCR beta chain was sequenced within a study of T cell responses to AZD1222 COVID-19 vaccine. Details on this clone: The antigen is unknown.

Overall study findings and caveats: The study identified only five to seven AZD1222 recipients as seropositive at baseline. Possibly, clonal diversity was underestimated; donors were largely white British and included more females. Nearly half of spike-specific TCRs reportedly target unmutated variant regions.

The data were produced by immunoSEQ multiplex PCR, yet TCRdb's version contains in-frame clones alone and is incomplete. Of tens of thousands of clones detected, 70% to 80% appear once; the ten largest clones hold around 21%. V dropped 3 bases and J dropped 3; count of bases not matched to a gene: 5. The CDR3 is made up of 16 amino acids. The V gene's germline CDR1 is SGHDT and CDR2 YYEEEE. This receptor was identified in an adult in good health. The source material was peripheral blood, sampled on day 0 of AZD1222 vaccination. This chain uses TRBV5-6 with TRBJ2-1; TRBD1 agrees at 11 bases. In nucleotides, the CDR3 is TGTGCCAGCAGCTCGGACAGGGGGCTTGTCTACAATGAGCAGTTCTTC. Encoded protein: CASSSDRGLVYNEQFF.